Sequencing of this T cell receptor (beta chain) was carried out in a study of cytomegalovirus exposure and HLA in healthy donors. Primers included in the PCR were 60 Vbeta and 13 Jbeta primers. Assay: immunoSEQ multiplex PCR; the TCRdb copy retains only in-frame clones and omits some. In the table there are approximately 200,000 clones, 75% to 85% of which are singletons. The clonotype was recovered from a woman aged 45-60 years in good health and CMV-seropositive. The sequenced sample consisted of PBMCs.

CDR3 DNA sequence: TGTGCCAGCAGGGCTCCTGGAAACACCATATATTTT. This sequence encodes CASRAPGNTIYF. The rearrangement uses TRBV25-1 and TRBJ1-3; D call uncertain. The germline V and J ends were trimmed by 6 bases and 2 bases, with 5 bases remaining between them. The CDR3 is 12 amino acids. The V gene's germline CDR1 is MGHDK and CDR2 SYGVNS.